This is a list of T cell receptor beta chains from one sample in a study of blood T cell repertoires in COVID-19. The method was immunoSEQ multiplex PCR; TCRdb's version includes in-frame clones alone and lacks a portion of them. The repertoire includes 150,000 to 200,000 clones, about 85% of them detected once, and 9.8% sits in the top ten. The sequenced sample consisted of peripheral blood. All receptors derive from a woman older than 75 with acute or convalescent COVID-19. The CDR3 runs from the conserved cysteine through the conserved F or W. The order of the fields is V gene, clone size, D gene, J gene, CDR3 DNA, CDR3 protein. D genes are given only for firm matches. Not all rows give a size; the values are once, few, many and, for expanded clones, a class.

TRBV10-3	.	.	TRBJ2-7	TGTGCCATCAGTGAGACAGGGGGGGCCTACGAGCAGTACTTC	CAISETGGAYEQYF
TRBV21-1	.	.	TRBJ1-6	TGTGCCAGCAGCAAGAGCGAACTCTGGAAAAATTCACCCCTCCACTTT	CASSKSELWKNSPLHF
TRBV5-1	.	TRBD2	TRBJ2-1	TGCGCCAGCAGTCTAGCGGGGTCTCACAATGAGCAGTTCTTC	CASSLAGSHNEQFF
TRBV30	.	.	TRBJ2-2	TGTGCCTGGAGTGTAGGCGGGAACACCGGGGAGCTGTTTTTT	CAWSVGGNTGELFF
TRBV7-2	.	.	TRBJ1-2	TGTGCCAGCAGCCCCCGTACTGATGGCTACACCTTC	CASSPRTDGYTF
TRBV7-2	.	.	TRBJ2-2	TGTGCCAGCAGCCCCGTGGGGGGGGGCGGCACCGGGGAGCTGTTTTTT	CASSPVGGGGTGELFF
TRBV14	once	.	TRBJ2-7	TGTGCCAGCAGCCGGAACAGGGTCGCCTACGAGCAGTACTTC	CASSRNRVAYEQYF
TRBV19	once	.	TRBJ1-3	TGTGCCAGTCAGGGACTTTTCCTTGGAAACACCATATATTTT	CASQGLFLGNTIYF
TRBV4-3	.	TRBD1	TRBJ1-1	TGCGCCAGCAGCCCCCAGGGACAGGGGGGAACTGAAGCTTTCTTT	CASSPQGQGGTEAFF
TRBV12-5	.	.	TRBJ2-4	TGTGCTAGTGGTTTGGTACGAGACAGGTACTACATTCAGTACTTC	CASGLVRDRYYIQYF
TRBV3-1/TRBV3-2	.	.	TRBJ2-1	TGTGCCAGCAGCCAAGGGACTCCAATTTACAATGAGCAGTTCTTC	CASSQGTPIYNEQFF
TRBV9	.	.	TRBJ1-3	TGTGCCAGCAGCCCCGTCATAAGAGCTGGAAACACCATATATTTT	CASSPVIRAGNTIYF
TRBV5-1	.	TRBD2	TRBJ2-1	TGCGCCAGCAGCTTGTCCGGGAGGGCCAGCTATGAGCAGTTCTTC	CASSLSGRASYEQFF
TRBV6-5	.	TRBD1	TRBJ2-3	TGTGCCAGCAGTTACGGGCAGGGGGCGTTAGATACGCAGTATTTT	CASSYGQGALDTQYF
TRBV3-1/TRBV3-2	.	TRBD2	TRBJ2-4	TGTGCCAGCAGCCAAGTTTGGGGGGCCAGACTAGCGGGAGTGGCCAAAAACATTCAGTACTTC	CASSQVWGARLAGVAKNIQYF
TRBV5-1	medium-sized	TRBD1	TRBJ2-5	TGCGCCAGCAGCACCGACAGGGTTGGGATCGAGACCCAGTACTTC	CASSTDRVGIETQYF
TRBV2	.	TRBD1	TRBJ1-2	TGTGCCAGCAGAAGGACAGGGAGAGGCTACACCTTC	CASRRTGRGYTF
TRBV4-3	.	TRBD1	TRBJ1-1	TGCGCCAGCAGCCACGGACAGGGAGAAGCTTTCTTT	CASSHGQGEAFF
TRBV29-1	few	.	TRBJ1-1	TGCAGCGGGTCGGGACACCTGAACACTGAAGCTTTCTTT	CSGSGHLNTEAFF
TRBV19	.	TRBD1	TRBJ1-5	TGTGCCAGTCGACAGGGAGAAAGGCCCCAGCATTTT	CASRQGERPQHF
TRBV12-3/TRBV12-4	.	.	TRBJ2-7	TGTGCCAGCGGCAGTGGGACACCCTACGAGCAGTACTTC	CASGSGTPYEQYF
TRBV24-1	.	.	TRBJ2-1	TGTGCCACCAGTCTAGGGGGACCCCCTTACAATGAGCAGTTCTTC	CATSLGGPPYNEQFF
TRBV4-3	few	TRBD2	TRBJ2-1	TGCGCCAGCAGCCAAGAACCTAGCGGGGGGGCTGGAAATGAGCAGTTCTTC	CASSQEPSGGAGNEQFF
TRBV30	.	.	TRBJ1-5	TGTGCCTGGGGAACAGGGTCGGGTCAGCCCCAGCATTTT	CAWGTGSGQPQHF
TRBV19	.	.	TRBJ1-6	TGTGCCAGTGTCCGGGACATAAGCTCCTATAATTCACCCCTCCACTTT	CASVRDISSYNSPLHF
TRBV5-1	.	TRBD1	TRBJ2-3	TGCGCCAGCAGCTTGGATCGGGCAGGGGGACCCACAGATACGCAGTATTTT	CASSLDRAGGPTDTQYF
TRBV30	.	.	TRBJ2-1	TGTGCCTGTCGGGAAGGCCACCGGGCGGGTGAGCAGTTCTTC	CACREGHRAGEQFF
TRBV4-1	.	TRBD2	TRBJ2-4	TGCGCCAGCAGCCAAGACTTGAGCGGGAGGGTAAACATTCAGTACTTC	CASSQDLSGRVNIQYF
TRBV11-2	once	.	TRBJ2-2	TGTGCCAGCAGCTTCAGTTTAGGGGCGGCCACCGGGGAGCTGTTTTTT	CASSFSLGAATGELFF
TRBV25-1	.	.	TRBJ1-1	TGTGCCAGCAGTCAATGGGGAGCGCACACTGAAGCTTTCTTT	CASSQWGAHTEAFF
TRBV7-9	.	TRBD1	TRBJ1-1	TGTGCCAGCAGCTTAGGGGACAGGGAGAACACTGAAGCTTTCTTT	CASSLGDRENTEAFF
TRBV19	.	TRBD1	TRBJ1-2	TGTGCCAGTAGCGGCCCAGGGGGCTCTAACTATGGCTACACCTTC	CASSGPGGSNYGYTF
TRBV6-2/TRBV6-3	.	TRBD1	TRBJ2-7	TGTGCCAGCAGTTATGGGACAGGGGGCATCCGTTCCTACGAGCAGTACTTC	CASSYGTGGIRSYEQYF